Listed below are T cell receptor beta chains from one sample, sequenced in a study of pediatric ulcerative colitis. Profiled with immunoSEQ multiplex PCR; TCRdb holds only in-frame clones, not every one. The data show under 45,000 clones, with less than 85% seen just once and 23% held by the top ten. Sample: blood. The receptors were gathered from a girl aged 10-17 years with moderate ulcerative colitis. Both conserved end residues are part of each CDR3. Fields, in order: clone size, J gene, D gene, V gene, CDR3 length, CDR3 DNA, CDR3 protein. A D gene is named only where the DNA matches it firmly. Only part of the rows carry a size: once, few, many, or a class if the clone is expanded.

clone_size: NA
j_call: TRBJ2-3
d_call: NA
v_call: TRBV2
cdr3_length: 15
cdr3_nt: TGTGCCAGCAGCGAGCTGACAGGAAAAACAGATACGCAGTATTTT
cdr3_aa: CASSELTGKTDTQYF

clone_size: NA
j_call: TRBJ2-7
d_call: NA
v_call: TRBV6-5
cdr3_length: 14
cdr3_nt: TGTGCCAGCAGACGGGGAGTGGGTCCCTACGAGCAGTACTTC
cdr3_aa: CASRRGVGPYEQYF

clone_size: NA
j_call: TRBJ2-7
d_call: NA
v_call: TRBV6-1
cdr3_length: 13
cdr3_nt: TGTGCCAGCAGGACCCCAGGGGGGTACGAGCAGTACTTC
cdr3_aa: CASRTPGGYEQYF

clone_size: NA
j_call: TRBJ2-3
d_call: TRBD2
v_call: TRBV7-7
cdr3_length: 14
cdr3_nt: TGTGCCAGCAGCTTGGCGGGAGTTTGGGATACGCAGTATTTT
cdr3_aa: CASSLAGVWDTQYF

clone_size: NA
j_call: TRBJ2-5
d_call: NA
v_call: TRBV6-5
cdr3_length: 14
cdr3_nt: TGTGCCAGCAGTTACTCAACCGGGCAAGAGACCCAGTACTTC
cdr3_aa: CASSYSTGQETQYF

clone_size: NA
j_call: TRBJ1-6
d_call: NA
v_call: TRBV7-6
cdr3_length: 11
cdr3_nt: TGTGCCAGCAGCTTTCTCTCACCCCTCCACTTT
cdr3_aa: CASSFLSPLHF

clone_size: once
j_call: TRBJ1-1
d_call: NA
v_call: TRBV7-9
cdr3_length: 13
cdr3_nt: TGTGCCAGCAGTATCTCAGGAGGCCCTGAAGCTTTCTTT
cdr3_aa: CASSISGGPEAFF

clone_size: NA
j_call: TRBJ2-7
d_call: NA
v_call: TRBV19
cdr3_length: 14
cdr3_nt: TGTGCCAGTAGTATTCCAGGGAGGACCTACGAGCAGTACTTC
cdr3_aa: CASSIPGRTYEQYF

clone_size: NA
j_call: TRBJ1-2
d_call: TRBD1
v_call: TRBV5-6
cdr3_length: 15
cdr3_nt: TGTGCCAGCAGCTTCCGGGACAGACCTAACTATGGCTACACCTTC
cdr3_aa: CASSFRDRPNYGYTF

clone_size: NA
j_call: TRBJ2-7
d_call: TRBD1
v_call: TRBV4-1
cdr3_length: 17
cdr3_nt: TGCGCCAGCAGCCAAGGCCCCTTTGGACAGGGGATATCCGGGCAGTACTTC
cdr3_aa: CASSQGPFGQGISGQYF

clone_size: NA
j_call: TRBJ1-1
d_call: TRBD1
v_call: TRBV5-3
cdr3_length: 21
cdr3_nt: TGTGCCAGAAGCTCAACGTGGGTCGACAGGGGGCCCGAGGCTTCTGGCACTGAAGCTTTCTTT
cdr3_aa: CARSSTWVDRGPEASGTEAFF

clone_size: NA
j_call: TRBJ1-4
d_call: NA
v_call: TRBV6-5
cdr3_length: 14
cdr3_nt: TGTGCCAGCAGTCCCCGGACATTCTATGAAAAACTGTTTTTT
cdr3_aa: CASSPRTFYEKLFF

clone_size: NA
j_call: TRBJ1-1
d_call: TRBD1
v_call: TRBV19
cdr3_length: 16
cdr3_nt: TGTGCCAGTAGGTACCCGGGACAGGGGATTGGTACTGAAGCTTTCTTT
cdr3_aa: CASRYPGQGIGTEAFF

clone_size: NA
j_call: TRBJ1-2
d_call: TRBD1
v_call: TRBV19
cdr3_length: 14
cdr3_nt: TGTGCCAGTAGTATTTCCGCAGGGGGCTATGGCTACACCTTC
cdr3_aa: CASSISAGGYGYTF

clone_size: medium-sized
j_call: TRBJ1-5
d_call: NA
v_call: TRBV28
cdr3_length: 14
cdr3_nt: TGTGCCAGCAGTCTCCCGGGTCACGGTCAGCCCCAGCATTTT
cdr3_aa: CASSLPGHGQPQHF

clone_size: NA
j_call: TRBJ2-2
d_call: NA
v_call: TRBV11-2
cdr3_length: 14
cdr3_nt: TGTGCCAGCACATACTCCGGGAACACCGGGGAGCTGTTTTTT
cdr3_aa: CASTYSGNTGELFF

clone_size: once
j_call: TRBJ2-1
d_call: NA
v_call: TRBV5-6
cdr3_length: 17
cdr3_nt: TGTGCCAGCAGCTGGTTAACTAGTTCGCCGATAGAACATGAGCAGTTCTTC
cdr3_aa: CASSWLTSSPIEHEQFF

clone_size: NA
j_call: TRBJ1-1
d_call: NA
v_call: TRBV6-1
cdr3_length: 12
cdr3_nt: TGTGCCAGCTGTGAGCTGAACACTGAAGCTTTCTTT
cdr3_aa: CASCELNTEAFF

clone_size: NA
j_call: TRBJ1-2
d_call: NA
v_call: TRBV5-1
cdr3_length: 13
cdr3_nt: TGCGCCAGCAGCACCGACAGGTTCTATGGCTACACCTTC
cdr3_aa: CASSTDRFYGYTF

clone_size: NA
j_call: TRBJ2-2
d_call: TRBD1
v_call: TRBV28
cdr3_length: 14
cdr3_nt: TGTGCCAGCAGAACCACAGGGGACACCGGGGAGCTGTTTTTT
cdr3_aa: CASRTTGDTGELFF

clone_size: NA
j_call: TRBJ2-7
d_call: NA
v_call: TRBV27
cdr3_length: 15
cdr3_nt: TGTGCCAGCAGTCCAAACGACCCCTACCCCTACGAGCAGTACTTC
cdr3_aa: CASSPNDPYPYEQYF

clone_size: NA
j_call: TRBJ2-1
d_call: TRBD2
v_call: TRBV5-8
cdr3_length: 15
cdr3_nt: TGTGCCAGCAGCCCCTTGGGGACTATCCCAGGAGAGCAGTTCTTC
cdr3_aa: CASSPLGTIPGEQFF

clone_size: NA
j_call: TRBJ1-1
d_call: NA
v_call: TRBV6-1
cdr3_length: 14
cdr3_nt: TGTGCCAGCAGTGTTCTTATTCAGAACACTGAAGCTTTCTTT
cdr3_aa: CASSVLIQNTEAFF

clone_size: NA
j_call: TRBJ2-1
d_call: NA
v_call: TRBV19
cdr3_length: 13
cdr3_nt: TGTGCCAGTAGTATAGTCTTGGGACCGGAGCAGTTCTTC
cdr3_aa: CASSIVLGPEQFF

clone_size: NA
j_call: TRBJ1-4
d_call: TRBD1
v_call: TRBV6-6
cdr3_length: 14
cdr3_nt: TGTGCCAGCAGTACCGGGACAGGGGTTGAAAAACTGTTTTTT
cdr3_aa: CASSTGTGVEKLFF

clone_size: once
j_call: TRBJ2-7
d_call: TRBD1
v_call: TRBV7-2
cdr3_length: 16
cdr3_nt: TGTGCCAGCAGCTCTACGCGGGACAGGCACTCCTACGAGCAGTACTTC
cdr3_aa: CASSSTRDRHSYEQYF

clone_size: NA
j_call: TRBJ2-1
d_call: NA
v_call: TRBV6-6
cdr3_length: 12
cdr3_nt: TGTGCCAGCAGTTACCGCGACAGCGAGCAGTTCTTC
cdr3_aa: CASSYRDSEQFF

clone_size: NA
j_call: TRBJ2-5
d_call: NA
v_call: TRBV7-8
cdr3_length: 14
cdr3_nt: TGTGCCAGCAGCTTAGGTCACCACCAAGAGACCCAGTACTTC
cdr3_aa: CASSLGHHQETQYF

clone_size: few
j_call: TRBJ1-5
d_call: NA
v_call: TRBV11-2
cdr3_length: 15
cdr3_nt: TGTGCCAGCAGCTTAGATCGCCAGGGCGGCCAGCCCCAGCATTTT
cdr3_aa: CASSLDRQGGQPQHF

clone_size: NA
j_call: TRBJ2-3
d_call: NA
v_call: TRBV19
cdr3_length: 16
cdr3_nt: TGTGCCAGTAGTATTGGGCCAGCGTTTCAAGGGAGTACGCAGTATTTT
cdr3_aa: CASSIGPAFQGSTQYF

clone_size: NA
j_call: TRBJ2-7
d_call: NA
v_call: TRBV4-2
cdr3_length: 15
cdr3_nt: TGTGCCAGCAGCCAAGCTCCGGGGCAGGGATGGGAGCAGTACTTC
cdr3_aa: CASSQAPGQGWEQYF

clone_size: NA
j_call: TRBJ2-3
d_call: NA
v_call: TRBV6-4
cdr3_length: 12
cdr3_nt: TGTGCCAGCAGTGAGGGCACAGATACGCAGTATTTT
cdr3_aa: CASSEGTDTQYF

clone_size: NA
j_call: TRBJ2-7
d_call: NA
v_call: TRBV18
cdr3_length: 13
cdr3_nt: TGTGCCAGCTCGTCCCCGAGCTCCTACGAGCAGTACTTC
cdr3_aa: CASSSPSSYEQYF

clone_size: NA
j_call: TRBJ2-6
d_call: NA
v_call: TRBV14
cdr3_length: 21
cdr3_nt: TGTGCCAGCAGCCAAGAAGGTCTCTTAGGCAGGGAAGGCTCTGGGGCCAACGTCCTGACTTTC
cdr3_aa: CASSQEGLLGREGSGANVLTF

clone_size: few
j_call: TRBJ2-1
d_call: NA
v_call: TRBV7-9
cdr3_length: 15
cdr3_nt: TGTGCCAGCAGCTCGGACAGAAACTACTACAATGAGCAGTTCTTC
cdr3_aa: CASSSDRNYYNEQFF